This section outlines one TCR beta chain sequence together with its context. As processed by the authors: Using reference gene primer amplification, nucleated cell counts were estimated. Clones were sequenced by immunoSEQ multiplex PCR, and TCRdb holds only the in-frame ones, with some missing. V and J calls and clone size are as listed in that table; D and trimming were resolved from the DNA. The sample holds hundreds of thousands of clones, approximately 90% seen once. This sample is part of a study of blood T cell repertoires in COVID-19. Overall study: Sites in the United States, Italy and Spain provided acute and convalescent COVID-19 samples. The analysed material was cDNA or gDNA that came from T cells, B-cell-depleted T cells, or PBMCs.

Between the trimmed V and J ends, which lost 5 bases and 4 bases, there was a span of 11 bases. Germline CDR1 reads SGHTA; CDR2 reads FQGTGA. CDR3 length equals 13 residues. The sample comprised peripheral blood. The rearrangement uses TRBV7-3 and TRBJ1-1; D is perhaps TRBD1 (5 bases). The clonotype comes from a woman in her thirties with acute or convalescent COVID-19. CDR3 protein: CASSVTGGTEAFF. In DNA, the CDR3 is TGTGCCAGCAGCGTTACAGGTGGCACTGAAGCTTTCTTT.